These 4 T cell receptor beta chains were all obtained from the same sample, sequenced in a study of response to subunit inactivated influenza vaccine (dated by TCRdb to 2017 to 2018). Libraries were built with RT-PCR. Sequencing took place on an Illumina HiSeq 2500. The public reads were reprocessed in TCRdb via fastp at Q25 and MiXCR, keeping in-frame beta chains. Every distinct CDR3 protein forms one entry, paired with its most common genes and DNA. This sample has approximately 500,000 distinct CDR3 sequences in its table, and 12% to 15% of those were observed once. The ten largest make up around 10% of the sample. The sequenced sample was PBMCs from blood, obtained 11 to 12 days after vaccination. These receptors came from a man aged 45 to 65 who received an inactivated influenza vaccine. Donor details come from another sample of the same person, matched by shared clones.

The chain carries TRBV4-3 and TRBJ2-7; the D gene is possibly TRBD2 (6 bases). V lost 1 base and J 7 bases, leaving 17 bases between the germline ends. The CDR3 consists of 15 residues. Germline CDR1 is LGHNA and CDR2 is YSLEER. The CDR3 reads CASSQVSGKAGEQYF. The CDR3 nucleotides read TGCGCCAGCAGCCAAGTTTCGGGGAAGGCGGGGGAGCAGTACTTC.

This clonotype was seen many times. The chain couples TRBV27 to TRBJ2-1; D is unresolved. The germline V gene has CDR1 MNHEY and CDR2 SMNVEV (reference sequence). Trimming stripped 8 bases from V and 7 bases from J, with 9 bases between. CDR3 length: 11 amino acids. The CDR3 protein is CASQDWNEQFF. CDR3 bases: TGTGCCAGCCAGGATTGGAATGAGCAGTTCTTC.

The CDR3 sequence is CSVVGETDTQYF. The CDR3 bases are TGCAGCGTTGTGGGGGAGACAGATACGCAGTATTTT. The chain carries TRBV29-1 and TRBJ2-3; D may match TRBD1 or TRBD2 (5 bases each). With 4 bases removed from V and 3 bases from J, the gap between germline ends came to 8 bases. The CDR3 is made up of 12 amino acids. Germline CDR1 reads SQVTM; CDR2 reads ANQGSEA.

Turning to this clonotype: The CDR3 ends on some other residue instead of the conserved phenylalanine or tryptophan, so this is likely a read error. The chain recombines TRBV5-1 with TRBJ2-3; 8 nucleotides agree with TRBD2. Germline V gene data show CDR1 as SGHRS and CDR2 as YFSETQ. Trimming cost V 0 bases and J 1 base; bases outside gene matches: 10. The CDR3 runs 18 residues. CDR3 sequence: CASSLETGLAGGTDTQYL. CDR3 nucleotides: TGCGCCAGCAGCTTGGAGACTGGACTAGCCGGGGGCACAGATACGCAGTATCTT.